A selection of T cell receptor beta chains follows, all from one sample in a study of cytomegalovirus exposure and HLA in healthy donors. Sequencing used immunoSEQ multiplex PCR; TCRdb keeps in-frame clones, though not all of them. The table records about 150,000 clones, roughly 80% of them present only once. The specimen sequenced was PBMCs. These receptors were obtained from a woman in her forties or fifties in good health and CMV-seropositive. CDR3s include the opening cysteine and the closing phenylalanine or tryptophan. The D gene is left open where the match is weak. Not all rows give a size; the values are once, few, many and, for expanded clones, a class.

d_call j_call v_call clone_size cdr3_length cdr3_aa cdr3_nt
NA TRBJ2-7 TRBV7-2 NA 15 CASSLGQGMGYEQYF TGTGCCAGCAGCTTAGGTCAGGGTATGGGCTACGAGCAGTACTTC
NA TRBJ2-1 TRBV7-3 once 14 CASSLAGANNEQFF TGTGCCAGCAGCTTAGCGGGGGCCAACAATGAGCAGTTCTTC
NA TRBJ2-5 TRBV30 NA 18 CAWSGIPAVGGAGETQYF TGTGCCTGGAGTGGGATCCCGGCCGTGGGCGGGGCCGGGGAGACCCAGTACTTC
NA TRBJ1-5 TRBV6-1 NA 13 CASSLGGDQPQHF TGTGCCAGCAGCCTCGGGGGGGACCAGCCCCAGCATTTT
NA TRBJ2-6 TRBV9 NA 18 CASSVSERYASGANVLTF TGTGCCAGCAGCGTTTCAGAGCGATACGCCTCTGGGGCCAACGTCCTGACTTTC
NA TRBJ2-7 TRBV19 once 14 CASSISAGSYEQYF TGTGCCAGTAGTATATCGGCGGGCTCCTACGAGCAGTACTTC
NA TRBJ1-2 TRBV5-1 NA 14 CASSLLGGVRDYTF TGCGCCAGCAGCTTGCTAGGGGGTGTTAGGGACTACACCTTC
TRBD1 TRBJ2-3 TRBV9 NA 16 CASSVKGQGNTDTQYF TGTGCCAGCAGCGTAAAGGGACAGGGAAACACAGATACGCAGTATTTT
NA TRBJ1-2 TRBV29-1 NA 16 CSVPARVEGNNYGYTF TGCAGCGTTCCGGCGAGGGTCGAGGGTAATAACTATGGCTACACCTTC
TRBD1 TRBJ2-7 TRBV2 NA 15 CASSEDGQGWYEQYF TGTGCCAGCAGCGAGGATGGACAGGGGTGGTACGAGCAGTACTTC
TRBD1 TRBJ1-1 TRBV9 NA 15 CASSVGGTGGPEAFF TGTGCCAGCAGCGTAGGCGGGACAGGGGGGCCTGAAGCTTTCTTT
TRBD1 TRBJ1-2 TRBV19 NA 13 CASSEQGYYGYTF TGTGCCAGTAGTGAACAGGGGTACTATGGCTACACCTTC
NA TRBJ2-3 TRBV10-3 NA 14 CAITELAGADTQYF TGTGCCATCACCGAGCTGGCGGGCGCAGATACGCAGTATTTT
NA TRBJ2-5 TRBV27 NA 17 CASSFQGPGSTRETQYF TGTGCCAGCAGTTTTCAAGGACCAGGGTCAACGAGGGAGACCCAGTACTTC
NA TRBJ2-3 TRBV6-1 NA 14 CASRSQGWTDTQYF TGTGCCAGCAGGTCCCAGGGATGGACAGATACGCAGTATTTT
TRBD1 TRBJ1-6 TRBV4-3 once 22 CASSQEIAPGQGANPYNSPLHF TGCGCCAGCAGCCAAGAGATAGCACCGGGACAGGGGGCGAACCCCTATAATTCACCCCTCCACTTT
TRBD1 TRBJ1-5 TRBV6-1 few 15 CASRRGTGRDQPQHF TGTGCCAGCAGGAGAGGGACAGGGAGGGATCAGCCCCAGCATTTT
TRBD2 TRBJ2-2 TRBV15 NA 17 CATSKGLAGGPDGELFF TGTGCCACCAGCAAAGGACTAGCGGGGGGGCCTGACGGGGAGCTGTTTTTT
NA TRBJ1-1 TRBV5-1 NA 15 CASSPSTGVNTEAFF TGCGCCAGCAGCCCCTCTACAGGCGTGAACACTGAAGCTTTCTTT
NA TRBJ2-7 TRBV5-5 NA 15 CASSLGGGPSYEQYF TGTGCCAGCAGCCTAGGGGGGGGACCCTCCTACGAGCAGTACTTC
NA TRBJ1-1 TRBV30 NA 11 CAGRENTEAFF TGTGCCGGCCGGGAGAACACTGAAGCTTTCTTT
TRBD2 TRBJ2-1 TRBV6-5 NA 14 CASSSGGLGNEQFF TGTGCCAGCAGTTCGGGGGGGCTCGGGAATGAGCAGTTCTTC
NA TRBJ2-6 TRBV7-9 once 16 CAYIDTPSSGANVLTF TGTGCCTACATCGACACCCCAAGCTCTGGGGCCAACGTCCTGACTTTC
TRBD1 TRBJ2-3 TRBV7-9 NA 16 CASSLLRDRGTDTQYF TGTGCCAGCAGCCTACTACGGGACAGGGGTACAGATACGCAGTATTTT
NA TRBJ2-3 TRBV10-1 NA 14 CATPGGDGGDTQYF TGCGCCACCCCTGGCGGGGATGGAGGGGATACGCAGTATTTT
NA TRBJ1-1 TRBV5-1 NA 15 CASSLGQMWNTEAFF TGCGCCAGCAGCTTGGGACAGATGTGGAACACTGAAGCTTTCTTT
NA TRBJ2-7 TRBV30 once 14 CAWSAMSLTYEQYF TGTGCCTGGAGTGCGATGAGTCTCACCTACGAGCAGTACTTC
TRBD1 TRBJ1-6 TRBV19 NA 14 CASRPGTDNSPLHF TGTGCCAGTAGACCCGGGACAGATAATTCACCCCTCCACTTT
TRBD1 TRBJ2-1 TRBV6-6 few 16 CASSGRQGNRNNEQFF TGTGCCAGCAGTGGAAGACAGGGAAATAGAAACAATGAGCAGTTCTTC
NA TRBJ2-1 TRBV7-9 NA 14 CASSPPGRAVEQFF TGTGCCAGCAGCCCCCCCGGGAGAGCGGTTGAGCAGTTCTTC
NA TRBJ1-5 TRBV27 few 16 CASRPPTGWGNQPQHF TGTGCCAGCAGACCCCCGACAGGTTGGGGCAATCAGCCCCAGCATTTT
TRBD1 TRBJ2-7 TRBV7-9 NA 14 CASSLAAGGLEQYF TGTGCCAGCAGCTTAGCTGCAGGGGGTTTGGAGCAGTACTTC
TRBD1 TRBJ1-2 TRBV6-1 once 13 CASFERGPYGYTF TGTGCCAGCTTCGAGAGGGGGCCGTATGGCTACACCTTC
NA TRBJ2-7 TRBV7-9 once 14 CASSLGQIKYEQYF TGTGCCAGCAGCTTAGGACAGATAAAGTACGAGCAGTACTTC
NA TRBJ2-6 TRBV7-9 NA 11 CASSSGGTETF TGTGCCAGCAGCTCTGGGGGGACAGAGACTTTC
NA TRBJ2-7 TRBV7-9 once 11 CASSPIYEQYF TGTGCCAGCAGCCCTATCTACGAGCAGTACTTC
NA TRBJ2-5 TRBV30 NA 13 CAWSVGGPNTQYF TGTGCCTGGAGTGTGGGGGGACCTAACACCCAGTACTTC
TRBD2 TRBJ2-1 TRBV10-2 NA 17 CASSELAGGPGGNEQFF TGCGCCAGCAGTGAGTTAGCGGGGGGGCCTGGCGGCAATGAGCAGTTCTTC
TRBD2 TRBJ2-1 TRBV7-9 NA 16 CASRPRGTSTLNEQFF TGTGCCAGCAGACCTAGGGGGACTAGCACTCTCAATGAGCAGTTCTTC
TRBD2 TRBJ2-7 TRBV27 NA 14 CASSYAGGSYEQYF TGTGCCAGCAGTTACGCGGGAGGCTCCTACGAGCAGTACTTC
NA TRBJ1-1 TRBV6-6 few 12 CASGSADTEAFF TGTGCCAGCGGTTCAGCGGACACTGAAGCTTTCTTT
NA TRBJ2-2 TRBV2 NA 13 CASSLQGTGELFF TGTGCCAGCAGTTTGCAGGGCACCGGGGAGCTGTTTTTT
TRBD2 TRBJ2-3 TRBV7-3 NA 17 CASSLTGSGGVTDTQYF TGTGCCAGCAGCTTAACCGGTAGTGGGGGGGTTACAGATACGCAGTATTTT
NA TRBJ1-1 TRBV6-1 NA 14 CASSEDYRYFEAFF TGTGCCAGCAGTGAAGACTATCGGTACTTTGAAGCTTTCTTT
NA TRBJ1-2 TRBV6-1 few 15 CASSEEDSLIGGYTF TGTGCCAGCAGTGAAGAGGACAGTTTGATCGGGGGCTACACCTTC
TRBD1 TRBJ1-5 TRBV12-5 NA 15 CASAQGAPFEQPQHF TGTGCTAGTGCCCAGGGGGCCCCCTTTGAACAGCCCCAGCATTTT
NA TRBJ1-1 TRBV5-4 few 13 CAVSGVGNTEAFF TGTGCCGTATCAGGGGTTGGAAACACTGAAGCTTTCTTT
TRBD2 TRBJ2-2 TRBV19 NA 15 CATTGGTLGTGELFF TGTGCCACCACGGGGGGGACCCTTGGAACCGGGGAGCTGTTTTTT